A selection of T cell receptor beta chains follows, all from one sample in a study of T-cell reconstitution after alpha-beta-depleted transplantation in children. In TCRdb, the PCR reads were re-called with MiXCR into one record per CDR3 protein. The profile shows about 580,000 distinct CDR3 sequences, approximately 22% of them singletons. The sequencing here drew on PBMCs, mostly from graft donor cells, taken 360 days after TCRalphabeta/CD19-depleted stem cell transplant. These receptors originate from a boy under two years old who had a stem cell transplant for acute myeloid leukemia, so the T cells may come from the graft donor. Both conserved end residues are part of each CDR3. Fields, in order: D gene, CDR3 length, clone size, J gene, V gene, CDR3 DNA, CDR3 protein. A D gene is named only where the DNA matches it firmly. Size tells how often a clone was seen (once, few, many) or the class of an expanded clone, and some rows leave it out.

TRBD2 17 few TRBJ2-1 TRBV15 TGTGCCACCAGCAGAGATCGGCGGCTAGCGGGGGTAAATGAGCAGTTCTTC CATSRDRRLAGVNEQFF
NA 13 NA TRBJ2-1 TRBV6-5 TGTGCCAGCAGTTCAAGTGTAGGGGGTGAGCAGTTCTTC CASSSSVGGEQFF
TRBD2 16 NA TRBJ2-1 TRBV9 TGTGCCAGCAGCGCCCCACTAGCGGGGGGGCATAGTGAGCAGTTCTTC CASSAPLAGGHSEQFF
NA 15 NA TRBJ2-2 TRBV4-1 TGCGCCAGCAGCCAGGGGGCAACCTCGTCCGGGGAGCTGTTTTTT CASSQGATSSGELFF
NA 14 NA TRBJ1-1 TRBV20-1 TGCAGTGCTAGAGATTCCGGCGTGAACACTGAAGCTTTCTTT CSARDSGVNTEAFF
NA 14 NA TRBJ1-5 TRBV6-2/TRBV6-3 TGTGCCAGCAGTAAACAGGGATTGTATCAGCCCCAGCATTTT CASSKQGLYQPQHF
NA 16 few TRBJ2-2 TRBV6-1 TGTGCCAGCAGGCTCCAGGGTGTCTTGGGGACCGGGGAGCTGTTTTTT CASRLQGVLGTGELFF
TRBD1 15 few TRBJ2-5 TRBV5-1 TGCGCCAGCAGCAAGCAACAGGGGCCACAAGAGACCCAGTACTTC CASSKQQGPQETQYF
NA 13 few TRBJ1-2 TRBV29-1 TGCAGCGTTGACCACGAAGGGGACTATGGCTACACCTTC CSVDHEGDYGYTF
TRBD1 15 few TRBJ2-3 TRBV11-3 TGTGCCAGCAGCGCGGGACAGGACTTCACAGATACGCAGTATTTT CASSAGQDFTDTQYF
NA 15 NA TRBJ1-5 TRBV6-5 TGTGCCAGCAGTTCCCGCATGGGGAGCAATCAGCCCCAGCATTTT CASSSRMGSNQPQHF
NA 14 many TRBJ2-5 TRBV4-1 TGCGCCAGCAGCCAAGTTGTGACGTCCGAGACCCAGTACTTC CASSQVVTSETQYF
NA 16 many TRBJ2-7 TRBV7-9 TGTGCCAGCAGCTTAGGCCGGCAGGGCGGGAACTACGAGCAGTACTTC CASSLGRQGGNYEQYF
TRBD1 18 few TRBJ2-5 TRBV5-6 TGTGCCAGCAGCCAATTACGCGCGGAAACGACAGGGGAAGAGACCCAGTACTTC CASSQLRAETTGEETQYF
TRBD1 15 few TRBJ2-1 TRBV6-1 TGTGCCAGCAGCCCTCACGGGACAGGGTACAATGAGCAGTTCTTC CASSPHGTGYNEQFF
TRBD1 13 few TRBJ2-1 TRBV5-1 TGCGCCAGCAGCTTTACAGGGGGCAGGGAGCAGTTCTTC CASSFTGGREQFF
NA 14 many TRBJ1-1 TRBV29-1 TGCAGCGTTTGGGCGACAACCATGAACACTGAAGCTTTCTTT CSVWATTMNTEAFF
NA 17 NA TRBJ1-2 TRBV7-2 TGTGCCAGCAGCTTACGGCAGAGTACATCGATTAACTATGGCTACACCTTC CASSLRQSTSINYGYTF
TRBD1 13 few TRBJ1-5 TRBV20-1 TGCAGTGCCACGGACAGGGGGCTCCAGCCCCAGCATTTT CSATDRGLQPQHF
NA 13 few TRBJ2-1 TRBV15 TGTGCCACCAGCAGAGATCCGAGCTTCCGAGGTTTCTTC CATSRDPSFRGFF
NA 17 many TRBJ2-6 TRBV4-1 TGCGCCAGCAGCCCCCAAGGAAGGGGCTCGGGGGCCAACGTCCTGACTTTC CASSPQGRGSGANVLTF
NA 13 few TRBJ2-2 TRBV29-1 TGCAGCGCCCGGACAGAGAACACCGGGGAGCTGTTTTTT CSARTENTGELFF
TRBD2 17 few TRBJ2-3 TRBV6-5 TGTGCCAGCAGTTTCCCCTCCAGCGGGGGCGGCACAGATACGCAGTATTTT CASSFPSSGGGTDTQYF
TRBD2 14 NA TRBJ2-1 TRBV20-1 TGCAGTGCTGAGGGGCTAGCGGTGGTTAATGAGCAGTTCTTC CSAEGLAVVNEQFF
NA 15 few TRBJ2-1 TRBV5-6 TGTGCCAGCAGCTTTACAGAGAGCTCCTACAATGAGCAGTTCTTC CASSFTESSYNEQFF
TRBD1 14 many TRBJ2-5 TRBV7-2 TGTGCCAGCAGCTCCTACAGGGGGCACGAGACCCAGTACTTC CASSSYRGHETQYF
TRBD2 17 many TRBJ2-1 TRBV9 TGTGCCAGCAGCGTAGCTACGACTAGCGGGGGCTCAGGGGAGCAGTTCTTC CASSVATTSGGSGEQFF
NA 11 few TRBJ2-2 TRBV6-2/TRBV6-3 TGTGCCACCATGGCCACCGGGGAGCTGTTTTTT CATMATGELFF
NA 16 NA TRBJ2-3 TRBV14 TGTGCCAGCAGCCAAGTTGCAGGGGCTTTAGGAGATACGCAGTATTTT CASSQVAGALGDTQYF
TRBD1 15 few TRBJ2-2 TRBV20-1 TGCAGTGCTAAAAGGGGACAGGCGCTGAACGGGGAGCTGTTTTTT CSAKRGQALNGELFF
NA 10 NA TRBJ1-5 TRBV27 TGTGCCACCCCCAAGGCGACCCAGCATTTT CATPKATQHF
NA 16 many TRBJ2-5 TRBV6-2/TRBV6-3 TGTGCCAGCAGTTACTCGCGGTCTGTCGACCAAGAGACCCAGTACTTC CASSYSRSVDQETQYF
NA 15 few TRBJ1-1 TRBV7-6 TGTGCCAGCAGCAAACTAGGGGGGAAGAACACTGAAGCTTTCTTT CASSKLGGKNTEAFF
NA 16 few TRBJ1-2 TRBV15 TGTGCCACCAGCAGAGATATGCGGAGTCGGGGCTATGGCTACACCTTC CATSRDMRSRGYGYTF
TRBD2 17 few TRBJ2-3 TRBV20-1 TGCAGTGCATCCCCGCGGCGGGGGGGCCCAGACACAGATACGCAGTATTTT CSASPRRGGPDTDTQYF
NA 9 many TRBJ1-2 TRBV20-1 TGCAGTGCTGCCCAGGTCAACACCTTC CSAAQVNTF
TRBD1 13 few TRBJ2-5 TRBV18 TGTGCCAGCTCACAGGGACAGAAAGAGACCCAGTACTTC CASSQGQKETQYF
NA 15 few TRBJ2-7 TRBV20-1 TGCAGTGCTAGAGGTGGGACGGACCCATACTACGAGCAGTACTTC CSARGGTDPYYEQYF
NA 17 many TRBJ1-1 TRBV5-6 TGTGCCAGCAGCTTGATTTGGGGGGCGTCGATGAACACTGAAGCTTTCTTT CASSLIWGASMNTEAFF
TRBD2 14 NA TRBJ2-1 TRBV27 TGTGCCAGCAAGCGGGGGGAGATCTACAATGAGCAGTTCTTC CASKRGEIYNEQFF
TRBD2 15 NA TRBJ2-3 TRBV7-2 TGTGCCAGCAGCTTCCGTAGCGGGGGAAGCGATACGCAGTATTTT CASSFRSGGSDTQYF
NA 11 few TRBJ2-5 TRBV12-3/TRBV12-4 TGTGCCAGCAGGCTGGAGGGGACCCAGTACTTC CASRLEGTQYF
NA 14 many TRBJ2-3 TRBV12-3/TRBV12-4 TGTGCCAGCAGTTTTAATACAGGAGTAGGTACGCAGTATTTT CASSFNTGVGTQYF
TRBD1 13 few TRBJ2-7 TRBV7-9 TGTGCCAGCAGTGGACAGGATCCCTACGAGCAGTACTTC CASSGQDPYEQYF
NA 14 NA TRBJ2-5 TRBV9 TGTGCCAGCAGCGTAGCTCCAGGGACGGAGACCCAGTACTTC CASSVAPGTETQYF
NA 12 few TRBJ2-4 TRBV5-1 TGCGCCAGCAGCTTCCAGGGGACCATTCAGTACTTC CASSFQGTIQYF
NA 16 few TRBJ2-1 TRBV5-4 TGTGCCAGCAGCCTTGTGGGACGGAAGTTCACCAATGAGCAGTTCTTC CASSLVGRKFTNEQFF
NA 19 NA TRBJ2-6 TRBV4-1 TGCGCCAGCAGCCAAGATTGGCAAGCCCTCATCTCTGGGGCCAACGTCCTGACTTTC CASSQDWQALISGANVLTF
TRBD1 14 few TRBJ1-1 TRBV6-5 TGTGCCAGCAGTTACTCTAGCCGGGACAGGGGGACTTTCTTT CASSYSSRDRGTFF
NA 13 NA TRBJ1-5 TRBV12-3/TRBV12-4 TGTGCCAGCAGTGTACAGCCCCAACAGCCCCAGCATTTT CASSVQPQQPQHF